The rows below give T cell receptor beta chains drawn from one sample of a study of blood T cells in healthy people across ages. Via MiXCR, TCRdb re-called the 5' RACE reads, giving one row per CDR3 protein. This table holds over 600,000 distinct CDR3 sequences, approximately 60% found once. The sample taken for sequencing was blood. The receptors here all came from a man aged 40-50 years in good health. The CDR3 runs from the conserved cysteine through the conserved F or W. Each record gives: clone size, V gene, D gene, J gene, CDR3 DNA, CDR3 protein. D genes are given only for firm matches. Rows give clone size only sometimes, using once, few, many, or a class for an expanded clone.

once	TRBV7-9	TRBD2	TRBJ2-1	TGTGCCAGCACGAACCCCGGACTAGCGCCCATTGGTGAGCAGTTCTTC	CASTNPGLAPIGEQFF
NA	TRBV5-1	NA	TRBJ2-4	TGCGCCAGCAGCCCCTCAGGGTCTCGAAACATTCAGTACTTC	CASSPSGSRNIQYF
NA	TRBV4-1	NA	TRBJ2-2	TGCGCCAGCAGCCCTTCCCGGGACTCGAACACCGGGGAGCTGTTTTTT	CASSPSRDSNTGELFF
few	TRBV20-1	NA	TRBJ2-1	TGCAGTCCGAAACAGGGATATGAGCAGTTCTTC	CSPKQGYEQFF
few	TRBV5-6	TRBD1	TRBJ2-3	TGTGCCAGCAGCTTCGACAGGGGGTCGGATACGCAGTATTTT	CASSFDRGSDTQYF
NA	TRBV2	NA	TRBJ2-1	TGTGCCAGCAGTGTCTCCCGGGGGGCGAGCTCCTACAATGAGCAGTTCTTC	CASSVSRGASSYNEQFF
NA	TRBV20-1	TRBD2	TRBJ2-3	TGCAGTGCTAAAGTTGGTAGCGGGGGTCAAAATACGCAGTATTTT	CSAKVGSGGQNTQYF
NA	TRBV28	TRBD1	TRBJ2-7	TGTGCCATCAGTGAGAGGCAGGGGGACTACGAGCAGTACTTC	CAISERQGDYEQYF
NA	TRBV7-9	NA	TRBJ1-5	TGTGCCAGCAGCTTAGCGTTCGATCAGCCCCAGCATTTT	CASSLAFDQPQHF
NA	TRBV5-5	NA	TRBJ1-6	TGTGCCAGCAGCCATAGGACAGAAGCCAAGTTGGCACCCCTCCACTTT	CASSHRTEAKLAPLHF
NA	TRBV6-5	NA	TRBJ1-1	TGTGCCAGCAGTGGATACAAGGGCGACGGAGCTTTCTTT	CASSGYKGDGAFF
few	TRBV5-1	TRBD1	TRBJ1-6	TGCGCCAGCAGCCCCTTGACAGGGGATCCTTCACCCCTCCACTTT	CASSPLTGDPSPLHF
NA	TRBV20-1	TRBD1	TRBJ1-1	TGCAGTGCTACCACAGGGGTCACTGAAGCTTTCTTT	CSATTGVTEAFF
few	TRBV29-1	TRBD1	TRBJ2-7	TGCAGCGTTGAAGATCCGCCAGGGGGCTACGAGCAGTACTTC	CSVEDPPGGYEQYF
few	TRBV5-1	TRBD1	TRBJ2-5	TGCGCCAGCAGCTCCAGGACAGGGTTGGGGGAGACCCAGTACTTC	CASSSRTGLGETQYF
NA	TRBV7-9	TRBD1	TRBJ2-7	TGTGCCAGCAGCTTATCGGGGGCCATACAGGACAGGGGGCAAGTCTACGAGCAGTACTTC	CASSLSGAIQDRGQVYEQYF
NA	TRBV20-1	TRBD1	TRBJ1-5	TGCAGTACTAGAGGGGACAGAGATATCCCAGGCAATCAGCCCCAGCATTTT	CSTRGDRDIPGNQPQHF
few	TRBV24-1	NA	TRBJ2-3	TGTGCCACCAGTGATTCCCTCTTCGGCGCAGCGACGATGCCGGATACGCAGTATTTT	CATSDSLFGAATMPDTQYF
NA	TRBV5-8	NA	TRBJ2-5	TGTGCCAGCAGCTTGGGTCGTCGGGGCAGCAAAGAGACCCAGTACTTC	CASSLGRRGSKETQYF
few	TRBV12-3/TRBV12-4	NA	TRBJ2-5	TGTGCCAGCAGTTTAGCGGGACTCGAAGAGACCCAGTACTTC	CASSLAGLEETQYF
NA	TRBV18	NA	TRBJ2-3	TGTGCCAGCTCACCGGTCACGGGGTCAGATACGCAGTATTTT	CASSPVTGSDTQYF
NA	TRBV27	NA	TRBJ2-5	TGTGCCAGCAGTTTATTTAGGTTAGGCGGGCAAGAGACCCAGTACTTC	CASSLFRLGGQETQYF
once	TRBV6-2/TRBV6-3	NA	TRBJ2-5	TGTGCCAGCAATCCTCACCAGACCCAGTACTTC	CASNPHQTQYF
NA	TRBV4-3	NA	TRBJ2-7	TGCGCCAGCAGCCAAGAACTTTCCGCGGGATACAATGAGCAGTACTTC	CASSQELSAGYNEQYF
few	TRBV6-5	NA	TRBJ2-6	TGTGCCAGCAGTCTACTCCGGAGGGTTGCGTCTGGGGCCAACGTCCTGACTTTC	CASSLLRRVASGANVLTF
NA	TRBV5-1	NA	TRBJ2-3	TGCGCCAGCAGCTATCCTCCTGGGGCCTCCACCACAGATACGCAGTATTTT	CASSYPPGASTTDTQYF
NA	TRBV12-5	NA	TRBJ2-7	TGTGCTAGTGGGTCGGGCGGACCTGGCTCCTACGAGCAGTACTTC	CASGSGGPGSYEQYF